The rows below give T cell receptor beta chains drawn from one sample of a study of blood T cell repertoires in COVID-19. Sequenced by immunoSEQ multiplex PCR; TCRdb stores in-frame clones only, minus some. The repertoire includes 150,000 to 200,000 clones, roughly 87% of them detected once, and 20% to 25% sits in the top ten. The sequenced material came from peripheral blood. The receptor set was obtained from a man aged 60 to 69 with active or convalescent COVID-19. Both conserved end residues are part of each CDR3. D genes are given only for firm matches. Clone size appears in some rows only: once, few, many, or a class for an expanded clone.

d_call: TRBD2
j_call: TRBJ2-1
v_call: TRBV6-5
clone_size: .
cdr3_nt: TGTGCCAGCAGTCCTACTAGCGCCTCCTACAATGAGCAGTTCTTC
cdr3_aa: CASSPTSASYNEQFF

d_call: TRBD1
j_call: TRBJ1-1
v_call: TRBV11-2
clone_size: .
cdr3_nt: TGTGCCAGCAGCTCCCTGGACAGGGGAGGAACTGAAGCTTTCTTT
cdr3_aa: CASSSLDRGGTEAFF

d_call: .
j_call: TRBJ2-5
v_call: TRBV2
clone_size: .
cdr3_nt: TGTGCCAGCAGTGTCCAAGCGTCAGTAAGGGAGACCCAGTACTTC
cdr3_aa: CASSVQASVRETQYF

d_call: .
j_call: TRBJ1-3
v_call: TRBV6-1
clone_size: .
cdr3_nt: TGTGCCAGCAGTGACCGGACATCCTCTGGAAACACCATATATTTT
cdr3_aa: CASSDRTSSGNTIYF

d_call: TRBD1
j_call: TRBJ1-2
v_call: TRBV25-1
clone_size: .
cdr3_nt: TGTGCCAGCAGTGAGGGACAGGGGACTAGATCACACCACTATGGCTACACCTTC
cdr3_aa: CASSEGQGTRSHHYGYTF

d_call: .
j_call: TRBJ2-2
v_call: TRBV7-3
clone_size: .
cdr3_nt: TGTGCCAGCAGCGTTACGGACACCGGGGAGCTGTTTTTT
cdr3_aa: CASSVTDTGELFF

d_call: TRBD1
j_call: TRBJ2-2
v_call: TRBV7-2
clone_size: .
cdr3_nt: TGTGCCAGCAGCTACCCTGCGACAGGGGGCCCCGGGGAGCTGTTTTTT
cdr3_aa: CASSYPATGGPGELFF

d_call: .
j_call: TRBJ2-7
v_call: TRBV7-2
clone_size: .
cdr3_nt: TGTGCCAGCAGCTTAGGTGGGGGGGCGATCGAGCAGTACTTC
cdr3_aa: CASSLGGGAIEQYF

d_call: TRBD1
j_call: TRBJ2-7
v_call: TRBV7-3
clone_size: .
cdr3_nt: TGTGCCAGCAGCTTAAGTACAGGGGGCTACGAGCAGTACTTC
cdr3_aa: CASSLSTGGYEQYF

d_call: .
j_call: TRBJ2-3
v_call: TRBV6-5
clone_size: .
cdr3_nt: TGTGCCAGCAGTTACTCGAGTGTTGATACGCAGTATTTT
cdr3_aa: CASSYSSVDTQYF

d_call: .
j_call: TRBJ2-1
v_call: TRBV2
clone_size: .
cdr3_nt: TGTGCCAGCAGGGCAAATGTCTTAACCTACAATGAGCAGTTCTTC
cdr3_aa: CASRANVLTYNEQFF

d_call: .
j_call: TRBJ1-2
v_call: TRBV20-1
clone_size: .
cdr3_nt: TGCAGTGCTAGAAATCGGGGCTACACCTTC
cdr3_aa: CSARNRGYTF

d_call: .
j_call: TRBJ1-1
v_call: TRBV5-1
clone_size: .
cdr3_nt: TGCGCCAGCAGCTTGCGGGGAACTGAAGCTTTCTTT
cdr3_aa: CASSLRGTEAFF

d_call: TRBD1
j_call: TRBJ1-1
v_call: TRBV19
clone_size: once
cdr3_nt: TGTGCCAGTAGTATAGCCGGTGACAGGGGGCGCGGAAACGCTGAAGCTTTCTTT
cdr3_aa: CASSIAGDRGRGNAEAFF

d_call: TRBD2
j_call: TRBJ2-2
v_call: TRBV19
clone_size: .
cdr3_nt: TGTGCCAGTAGAGGGACTAGCGGATACACCGGGGAGCTGTTTTTT
cdr3_aa: CASRGTSGYTGELFF

d_call: .
j_call: TRBJ2-7
v_call: TRBV4-1
clone_size: .
cdr3_nt: TGCGCCAGCAGCCAAGATCGGGGGTACGAGCAGTACTTC
cdr3_aa: CASSQDRGYEQYF

d_call: TRBD1
j_call: TRBJ2-7
v_call: TRBV25-1
clone_size: .
cdr3_nt: TGTGCCAGTAGGACAGGGGTCAAACAGTACTTC
cdr3_aa: CASRTGVKQYF

d_call: .
j_call: TRBJ2-7
v_call: TRBV5-8
clone_size: .
cdr3_nt: TGTGCCAGCAGCTTGCTTGCAGGGGACTCCTACGAGCAGTACTTC
cdr3_aa: CASSLLAGDSYEQYF

d_call: .
j_call: TRBJ2-6
v_call: TRBV7-8
clone_size: .
cdr3_nt: TGTGCCAGCAGCTTAGAGCGGGCTTCCGTCCTGACTTTC
cdr3_aa: CASSLERASVLTF

d_call: .
j_call: TRBJ2-3
v_call: TRBV24-1
clone_size: .
cdr3_nt: TGTGCCACCAGTGGAGCTATTTCACTAGGAGATACGCAGTATTTT
cdr3_aa: CATSGAISLGDTQYF

d_call: TRBD2
j_call: TRBJ2-3
v_call: TRBV5-4
clone_size: .
cdr3_nt: TGTGCCAGCAGCTTGGAGCGGGGGGGCCGGGGCACAGATACGCAGTATTTT
cdr3_aa: CASSLERGGRGTDTQYF

d_call: .
j_call: TRBJ2-2
v_call: TRBV11-1
clone_size: .
cdr3_nt: TGTGCCAGCAGCTTATCGACACTCGGGGAGCTGTTTTTT
cdr3_aa: CASSLSTLGELFF

d_call: .
j_call: TRBJ1-5
v_call: TRBV18
clone_size: .
cdr3_nt: TGTGCCAGCTCACCTCGGACAGTTGGTCAGCCCCAGCATTTT
cdr3_aa: CASSPRTVGQPQHF

d_call: .
j_call: TRBJ2-3
v_call: TRBV7-9
clone_size: .
cdr3_nt: TGTGCCAGCAGCTTATCGGGCACAGATACGCAGTATTTT
cdr3_aa: CASSLSGTDTQYF

d_call: TRBD2
j_call: TRBJ2-3
v_call: TRBV5-4
clone_size: .
cdr3_nt: TGTGCCAGCAGCTTGGCGCGGGGGTCCACAGATACGCAGTATTTT
cdr3_aa: CASSLARGSTDTQYF

d_call: TRBD2
j_call: TRBJ2-3
v_call: TRBV5-4
clone_size: once
cdr3_nt: TGTGCCAGCAGCGCGCCGACTAGCGGGGGGGGAGTAGTGGATACGCAGTATTTT
cdr3_aa: CASSAPTSGGGVVDTQYF

d_call: TRBD1
j_call: TRBJ1-1
v_call: TRBV7-2
clone_size: once
cdr3_nt: TGTGCCAGCAGTCCCGACAGGGGGTTGTCTGAAGCTTTCTTT
cdr3_aa: CASSPDRGLSEAFF

d_call: TRBD1
j_call: TRBJ1-1
v_call: TRBV7-3
clone_size: .
cdr3_nt: TGTGCCAGCAGCTCGGGACAGATGAACACTGAAGCTTTCTTT
cdr3_aa: CASSSGQMNTEAFF

d_call: TRBD2
j_call: TRBJ2-1
v_call: TRBV2
clone_size: .
cdr3_nt: TGTGCCAGCATCCACGGACTAGCGGGGTCCAGGAGCTCCTACAATGAGCAGTTCTTC
cdr3_aa: CASIHGLAGSRSSYNEQFF

d_call: TRBD1
j_call: TRBJ1-6
v_call: TRBV6-1
clone_size: .
cdr3_nt: TGTGCCAGCAGTGCCTCCCTACAGGGGAGCTCCTATAATTCACCCCTCCACTTT
cdr3_aa: CASSASLQGSSYNSPLHF

d_call: .
j_call: TRBJ1-2
v_call: TRBV11-2
clone_size: .
cdr3_nt: TGTGCCAGCAGCTTTGGCAGACTACTTTATGGCTACACCTTC
cdr3_aa: CASSFGRLLYGYTF

d_call: TRBD1
j_call: TRBJ1-2
v_call: TRBV7-9
clone_size: .
cdr3_nt: TGTGCCAGCAGCCTCCAGGGGGGTGGCTACACCTTC
cdr3_aa: CASSLQGGGYTF

d_call: TRBD2
j_call: TRBJ2-7
v_call: TRBV7-9
clone_size: .
cdr3_nt: TGTGCCAGCAGCTTAGCTTCTGAGCGGGGGGCCCTCTACGAGCAGTACTTC
cdr3_aa: CASSLASERGALYEQYF

d_call: .
j_call: TRBJ1-3
v_call: TRBV30
clone_size: .
cdr3_nt: TGTGCCTGGAGCGGCGGACAGAGCTCTGGAAACACCATATATTTT
cdr3_aa: CAWSGGQSSGNTIYF

d_call: .
j_call: TRBJ2-3
v_call: TRBV4-1
clone_size: .
cdr3_nt: TGCGCCAGCAGCCAACACACAGATACGCAGTATTTT
cdr3_aa: CASSQHTDTQYF

d_call: .
j_call: TRBJ1-3
v_call: TRBV7-9
clone_size: .
cdr3_nt: TGTGCCAGCAGCCCCGAGACATGGGGAAACACCATATATTTT
cdr3_aa: CASSPETWGNTIYF

d_call: TRBD1
j_call: TRBJ1-6
v_call: TRBV7-2
clone_size: .
cdr3_nt: TGTGCCAGCAGCTTTAAAGGACAGGGCTCGGTTTCACCCCTCCACTTT
cdr3_aa: CASSFKGQGSVSPLHF

d_call: .
j_call: TRBJ1-2
v_call: TRBV7-9
clone_size: .
cdr3_nt: TGTGCCAGCAGCCTCCAGGGATCGGATGGCTACACCTTC
cdr3_aa: CASSLQGSDGYTF

d_call: .
j_call: TRBJ1-1
v_call: TRBV3-1/TRBV3-2
clone_size: .
cdr3_nt: TGTGCCAGCAGCCAAGCACAGAAGACTGAAGCTTTCTTT
cdr3_aa: CASSQAQKTEAFF

d_call: TRBD1
j_call: TRBJ2-2
v_call: TRBV5-5
clone_size: .
cdr3_nt: TGTGCCAGCAGCTTGGGACAGGGGGCGGTCACCGGGGAGCTGTTTTTT
cdr3_aa: CASSLGQGAVTGELFF

d_call: TRBD2
j_call: TRBJ2-5
v_call: TRBV15
clone_size: .
cdr3_nt: TGTGCCACCAGCAGAGATCGCCTAGCGGGGGTGGAGACCCAGTACTTC
cdr3_aa: CATSRDRLAGVETQYF

d_call: TRBD1
j_call: TRBJ1-2
v_call: TRBV27
clone_size: .
cdr3_nt: TGTGCCAGTACGCGACAGGGCCAGCGTGGCTACACCTTC
cdr3_aa: CASTRQGQRGYTF

d_call: .
j_call: TRBJ1-6
v_call: TRBV11-1
clone_size: .
cdr3_nt: TGTGCCAGCAGCTGGGGGGGTCTGGGAGTCCCCCTCCACTTT
cdr3_aa: CASSWGGLGVPLHF

d_call: .
j_call: TRBJ2-3
v_call: TRBV10-2
clone_size: .
cdr3_nt: TGCGCCAGCACAATCCAAGGGAGGTTGACAGATACGCAGTATTTT
cdr3_aa: CASTIQGRLTDTQYF

d_call: TRBD2
j_call: TRBJ2-7
v_call: TRBV29-1
clone_size: once
cdr3_nt: TGCAGCGTTGTAGCGGGGGACTACGAGCAGTACTTC
cdr3_aa: CSVVAGDYEQYF

d_call: TRBD1
j_call: TRBJ1-2
v_call: TRBV9
clone_size: .
cdr3_nt: TGTGCCAGCAGCCGACGGACAGGCCTCTATGGCTACACCTTC
cdr3_aa: CASSRRTGLYGYTF

d_call: TRBD2
j_call: TRBJ2-1
v_call: TRBV7-3
clone_size: .
cdr3_nt: TGTGCCAGCAGCTTAAAAAGCGGGGGGCCCCAGCAGTTCTTC
cdr3_aa: CASSLKSGGPQQFF

d_call: .
j_call: TRBJ1-5
v_call: TRBV12-3/TRBV12-4
clone_size: .
cdr3_nt: TGTGCCAGCAGTTTGAGCTACGAACAGCCCCAGCATTTT
cdr3_aa: CASSLSYEQPQHF

d_call: .
j_call: TRBJ1-2
v_call: TRBV24-1
clone_size: .
cdr3_nt: TGTGCCACCAGTGATTTCACCGCAGGGGTGTATGGCTACACCTTC
cdr3_aa: CATSDFTAGVYGYTF

d_call: TRBD1
j_call: TRBJ1-2
v_call: TRBV10-2
clone_size: .
cdr3_nt: TGCGCCAGCAGTCCCGGGACAGGGGGAGCTAACTATGGCTACACCTTC
cdr3_aa: CASSPGTGGANYGYTF

d_call: .
j_call: TRBJ1-1
v_call: TRBV7-2
clone_size: .
cdr3_nt: TGTGCCGAGACAAAACAAGAGGGGGGGGCGGCAACTGAAGCTTTCTTT
cdr3_aa: CAETKQEGGAATEAFF

d_call: TRBD1
j_call: TRBJ2-7
v_call: TRBV18
clone_size: once
cdr3_nt: TGTGCCAGCTCACCAGGGACAGGGGGGACCTACGAGCAGTACTTC
cdr3_aa: CASSPGTGGTYEQYF

d_call: .
j_call: TRBJ2-1
v_call: TRBV19
clone_size: .
cdr3_nt: TGTGCCAGTAGTATTTCCAGGGTAGGGAATGAGCAGTTCTTC
cdr3_aa: CASSISRVGNEQFF